This TCR beta chain is drawn from a study of T cell responses to AZD1222 COVID-19 vaccine. Study results and limitations: Repertoires were obtained solely post-peak T cell response. Clonal diversity was possibly underestimated; the donors were predominantly white British and more often female.

The table lists this clone with a count of one. Antigen unknown. Produced via immunoSEQ multiplex PCR; TCRdb's table is partial and in-frame only. The sample shows fewer than 120,000 clones, 81% of them seen only once. The length of the CDR3 is 15 residues. The V gene end was trimmed by 4 bases and the J gene end by 0 bases; junction bases not matched to a gene: 3. From germline, CDR1 is PRHDT and CDR2 FYEKMQ (reference sequence). The specimen comprised peripheral blood, sampled on day 0 of AZD1222 vaccination. The TCR was taken from an adult in good health. This chain links TRBV13 with TRBJ1-3; 7 positions match TRBD1. For the CDR3, the DNA is TGTGCCAGCAGCTCCACAGGGGCCTCTGGAAACACCATATATTTT. Translating gives CASSSTGASGNTIYF.